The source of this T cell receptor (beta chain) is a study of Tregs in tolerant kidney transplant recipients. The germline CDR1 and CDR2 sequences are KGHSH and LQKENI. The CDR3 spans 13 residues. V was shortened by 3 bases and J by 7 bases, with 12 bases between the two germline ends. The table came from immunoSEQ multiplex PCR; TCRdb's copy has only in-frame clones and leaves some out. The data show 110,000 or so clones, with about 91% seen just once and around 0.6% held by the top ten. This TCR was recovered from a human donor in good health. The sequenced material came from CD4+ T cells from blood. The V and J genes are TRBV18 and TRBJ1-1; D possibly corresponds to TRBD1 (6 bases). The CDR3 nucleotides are TGTGCCAGCTCACCGAAGGGGGATTTTGAAGCTTTCTTT. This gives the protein CASSPKGDFEAFF. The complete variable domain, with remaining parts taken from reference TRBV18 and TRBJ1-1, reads NAGVMQNPRHLVRRRGQEARLRCSPMKGHSHVYWYRQLPEEGLKFMVYLQKENIIDESGMPKERFSAEFPKEGPSILRIQQVVRGDSAAYFCASSPKGDFEAFFGQGTRLTVV.